This is a list of T cell receptor beta chains from one sample in a study of STAT3 mutations in large granular lymphocyte leukemia. Assay: immunoSEQ multiplex PCR; the TCRdb copy retains only in-frame clones and omits some. The sample shows a few thousand clones, about three fifths of them seen only once. The specimen was PBMCs. Every receptor here comes from a human donor with T large granular lymphocyte leukemia. Some clones in this sample may be carry-over from other donors' samples. CDR3s include the opening cysteine and the closing phenylalanine or tryptophan. A D gene is named only where the DNA matches it firmly. Size is stated for part of the rows, as once, few or many counts, or as a class when the clone is expanded.

V gene	clone size	J gene	D gene	CDR3 DNA	CDR3 protein
TRBV5-6	-	TRBJ1-1	-	TGTGCCAGCAGCTTGGCCTGGAGGACTGAAGCTTTCTTT	CASSLAWRTEAFF
TRBV18	-	TRBJ2-7	TRBD2	TGTGCCAGCTCACCGGGACTAGCGGCTCACGAGCAGTACTTC	CASSPGLAAHEQYF
TRBV27	few	TRBJ1-5	-	TGTGCCAGCAGTTTATGGGGCAATCAGCCCCAGCATTTT	CASSLWGNQPQHF
TRBV5-1	-	TRBJ2-3	TRBD2	TGCGCCAGCAGTTCCAGGACTAGCGGGAGTTCAGCAGATACGCAGTATTTT	CASSSRTSGSSADTQYF
TRBV6-1	few	TRBJ2-7	TRBD1	TGTGCCAGCAGTGCCCGGGACAGGGTCTACGAGCAGTACTTC	CASSARDRVYEQYF
TRBV29-1	-	TRBJ1-1	-	TGCAGCGTTACGAGGTCTGCTGAAGCTTTCTTT	CSVTRSAEAFF
TRBV25-1	-	TRBJ1-6	-	TGTGCCAGCAGACGTGGGACGGACAGCCCCCTCCACTTT	CASRRGTDSPLHF
TRBV5-5	-	TRBJ1-1	TRBD1	TGTGCCAGCAGCCAGAGACAGGGGTGGAACACTGAAGCTTTCTTT	CASSQRQGWNTEAFF
TRBV30	few	TRBJ1-1	TRBD1	TGTGCCTGGAGCAGACAGGGAACTGAAGCTTTCTTT	CAWSRQGTEAFF
TRBV11-1	-	TRBJ2-7	-	TGTGCCAGCAGCCTCTACCGACAGTCCTACGAGCAGTACTTC	CASSLYRQSYEQYF
TRBV5-1	few	TRBJ1-2	TRBD1	TGCGCCAGCAGCTTGGAACCGGGACAGTACTATGGCTACACCTTC	CASSLEPGQYYGYTF
TRBV30	-	TRBJ1-2	TRBD1	TGTGCCTGGAGTGTACAGGGGGCGCACTATGGCTACACCTTC	CAWSVQGAHYGYTF
TRBV7-2	-	TRBJ1-2	TRBD1	TGTGCCAGCAGCCCCGGGACAGACTATGGCTACACCTTC	CASSPGTDYGYTF
TRBV10-3	-	TRBJ2-5	TRBD2	TGTGCCAGTTCGATAGCGGGGCAAGAGACCCAGTACTTC	CASSIAGQETQYF
TRBV7-9	-	TRBJ2-3	TRBD2	TGTGCCAGCAGGGAGCGGGGGGGCGTTTCTACGCAGTATTTT	CASRERGGVSTQYF
TRBV6-5	-	TRBJ1-5	-	TGTGCCAGCAGTCCCGGGAGGGAGGGTCAGCCCCAGCATTTT	CASSPGREGQPQHF
TRBV29-1	few	TRBJ2-5	TRBD1	TGCAGCGTTGAAGAGGGGACAGGACAAGAGACCCAGTACTTC	CSVEEGTGQETQYF
TRBV5-1	-	TRBJ2-1	-	TGCGCCAGCAGCTTGGCATCGGGGAATGAGCAGTTCTTC	CASSLASGNEQFF
TRBV5-1	-	TRBJ2-7	TRBD1	TGCGCCAGCAGCCCTGGGACAGGGGATTCCTACGAGCAGTACTTC	CASSPGTGDSYEQYF
TRBV5-6	large	TRBJ1-1	-	TGTGCCAGCAGCTACGAACAGGGCGGAACTGAAGCTTTCTTT	CASSYEQGGTEAFF
TRBV30	few	TRBJ1-5	TRBD1	TGTGCCTGGAGTGCCACGCGGGACAGGAATCAGCCCCAGCATTTT	CAWSATRDRNQPQHF
TRBV4-1	-	TRBJ2-1	-	TGCGCCAGCAGCCAATCCCATCTCGAGGGGCCGTACAATGAGCAGTTCTTC	CASSQSHLEGPYNEQFF
TRBV5-1	-	TRBJ1-2	-	TGCGCCAGCAGCTTGGAAGGGGAGACAGATGGCTACACCTTC	CASSLEGETDGYTF
TRBV9	-	TRBJ1-1	TRBD1	TGTGCCAGCAGCGCCAGGACAGGTTCGAACACTGAAGCTTTCTTT	CASSARTGSNTEAFF
TRBV13	-	TRBJ1-2	-	TGTGCCAGCAGCTTATACCTCGGCAGTTCCTATGGCTACACCTTC	CASSLYLGSSYGYTF
TRBV18	-	TRBJ2-5	-	TGTGCCAGCTCACCGCCCGACCAGGAGACCCAGTACTTC	CASSPPDQETQYF
TRBV30	-	TRBJ1-2	-	TGTGCCTGGACGGACAGCCTCTATGGCTACACCTTC	CAWTDSLYGYTF
TRBV13	few	TRBJ2-5	TRBD1	TGTGCCAGCAGCCCGGACAGGGTGGGACCCCAAGAGACCCAGTACTTC	CASSPDRVGPQETQYF
TRBV5-1	-	TRBJ2-7	TRBD2	TGCGCCAGCAGCTGGGGGAGTAGCGGGAGGGACGAGCAGTACTTC	CASSWGSSGRDEQYF
TRBV7-9	-	TRBJ2-7	-	TGTGCCAGCAGCTTAGCATCGGACTGGGACGAGCAGTACTTC	CASSLASDWDEQYF
TRBV29-1	-	TRBJ2-7	-	TGCAGCGTTGGGGCAGGGTCTTCCTACGAGCAGTACTTC	CSVGAGSSYEQYF
TRBV6-5	few	TRBJ1-2	-	TGTGCCACGCGGACAGATCTATGGAGCTACACCTTC	CATRTDLWSYTF
TRBV29-1	-	TRBJ1-4	-	TGCAGCGTTGAAGAAGGATTGGTCACCGGGGGTAGACTGTTTTTT	CSVEEGLVTGGRLFF
TRBV29-1	-	TRBJ2-3	TRBD2	TGCAGCGTTGATTCTAGCGGGGACCTCACAGATACGCAGTATTTT	CSVDSSGDLTDTQYF
TRBV30	-	TRBJ2-5	-	TGTGCTGGAGGGCGGAGGGAGACCCAGTACTTC	CAGGRRETQYF
TRBV6-5	-	TRBJ2-7	-	TGTGCCAGCAGTTACCGGGATGGCGGGTACTACGAGCAGTACTTC	CASSYRDGGYYEQYF
TRBV29-1	-	TRBJ1-1	-	TGCAGCGCCGGGTGGGAAGGCACTGAAGCTTTCTTT	CSAGWEGTEAFF
TRBV30	-	TRBJ1-1	-	TGTGCCTGGGATCTAGACTTCGGGATGACTGAAGCTTTCTTT	CAWDLDFGMTEAFF
TRBV5-1	once	TRBJ1-5	-	TGCGCCAGCAGGCGTTGGCCGGGACTGCAGCCCCAGCATTTT	CASRRWPGLQPQHF
TRBV5-4	-	TRBJ1-1	-	TGTGCCAGCAGCTTTGGCATCCTGAACACTGAAGCTTTCTTT	CASSFGILNTEAFF
TRBV30	-	TRBJ1-4	-	TGTGCCTTTAACAGTGGGAAGGTCAATGAAAAACTGTTTTTT	CAFNSGKVNEKLFF
TRBV7-9	-	TRBJ2-5	TRBD2	TGTGCCAGCAGCTTAAGCATGGCGGGAGGGTACCAAGAGACCCAGTACTTC	CASSLSMAGGYQETQYF
TRBV30	-	TRBJ1-3	-	TGTGCCTGGAGTGTACCAGGGTACGGAAACACCATATATTTT	CAWSVPGYGNTIYF
TRBV6-5	-	TRBJ1-6	-	TGTGCCAGCAGTTACCGTGAGGAATCACCCCTCCACTTT	CASSYREESPLHF
TRBV18	once	TRBJ2-5	TRBD2	TGTGCCAGCTCGAACCAGGCTAGCGGGAGAGAGACCCAGTACTTC	CASSNQASGRETQYF
TRBV18	-	TRBJ1-5	-	TGTGCCAGCTCACCGGCTGGGACAAACAATCAGCCCCAGCATTTT	CASSPAGTNNQPQHF
TRBV5-1	-	TRBJ1-2	TRBD1	TGCGCCAGCAGCACCGGACAGGGGAACTATGGCTACACCTTC	CASSTGQGNYGYTF
TRBV5-6	-	TRBJ2-7	-	TGTGCCAGCAGCGAGGGACCGTACACTGAGCAGTACTTC	CASSEGPYTEQYF
TRBV5-1	-	TRBJ1-1	TRBD1	TGCGCCAGCAGCTTGGCCACAGGGGCCCTTGAAGCTTTCTTT	CASSLATGALEAFF
TRBV7-9	few	TRBJ2-5	-	TGTGCCAGCAGCCCCCAGGGCGGCAAGACCCAGTACTTC	CASSPQGGKTQYF